The rows below give T cell receptor beta chains drawn from one sample of a study of shared clonotypes between healthy human individuals. This table comes from immunoSEQ multiplex PCR, and its TCRdb copy is limited to in-frame clones, with some not included. The sample has 550,000 to 750,000 clones; 95% are singletons. Sequenced: naive CD8+ T cells sorted from blood. These receptor sequences come from a woman aged 30 to 39 in good health. CDR3s include the opening cysteine and the closing phenylalanine or tryptophan. A D gene is named only where the DNA matches it firmly. Clone size, where shown, is once, few, many, or a class for clones that have expanded.

d_call j_call clone_size v_call cdr3_aa
TRBD2 TRBJ2-3 . TRBV6-5 CATFRQRESPDTQYF
. TRBJ1-2 . TRBV5-4 CASTPLNFNYGYTF
TRBD2 TRBJ2-1 . TRBV30 CAWGRLAGKNEQFF
. TRBJ1-4 . TRBV28 CASSVTLFGNEKLFF
TRBD1 TRBJ2-1 . TRBV6-5 CASSRGTGRYNEQFF
. TRBJ2-4 . TRBV5-1 CASSPRRRALTGLTKNIQYF
. TRBJ1-1 . TRBV7-2 CASTPTSYRDEAFF
. TRBJ1-1 few TRBV4-2 CASSQPGTENTEAFF
. TRBJ1-5 . TRBV14 CASSHQQGTLNQPQHF
. TRBJ2-1 . TRBV19 CASSIAQGNYNEQFF
. TRBJ1-2 . TRBV6-1 CASSEGMLVYGYTF
TRBD2 TRBJ2-2 . TRBV7-9 CASSLGLAGGSFTGELFF
TRBD2 TRBJ2-7 . TRBV7-8 CASSIGLGYEQYF
. TRBJ2-1 . TRBV15 CATSRDRDIAYNEQFF
TRBD2 TRBJ2-1 . TRBV19 CASSMPWRAGELPYNEQFF